This T cell receptor (beta chain) was sequenced for a study of blood T cell repertoires in COVID-19. Overall study: Acute and convalescent COVID-19 samples came from the United States, Italy and Spain. Sources were T cells, B-cell-depleted T cells, or PBMCs; the material itself was cDNA or gDNA.

Authors' methods: Estimation of nucleated cell counts was performed using reference gene primer amplification. Some clones are missing from TCRdb's copy, which holds only in-frame ones; the method was immunoSEQ multiplex PCR. V, J and clone size were drawn from that table, and D and trimming were deduced from the DNA. This table holds over 250,000 clones, about nine tenths found once. Material for sequencing was peripheral blood. The TCR comes from a man in his sixties who had recovered from COVID-19.

CDR3 coding DNA: TGTGCCAGCAGTACAAACCGGGTCCGCTCCTACGAGCAGTACTTC. As protein: CASSTNRVRSYEQYF. The chain employs TRBV27 and TRBJ2-7; D is ambiguous. The CDR3 is made up of 15 amino acids. V gave up 5 bases and J gave up 0 bases, with 14 bases separating them. Germline V gene data show CDR1 as MNHEY and CDR2 as SMNVEV (reference sequence).